Below, 24 T cell receptor beta chains from the same sample are listed, as sequenced in a study of post-analysis software for immune sequencing data. The library was made from cDNA and included unique molecular identifiers. Each CDR3 protein gets one entry after TCRdb re-called the PCR reads with MiXCR. Of roughly 800,000 distinct CDR3 sequences listed, 53% are singletons. Study-wide results and limits: Higher frequency in patients than in controls was seen for five TRBV segments, with TRBV5-6, TRBV5-1 and TRBV20-1 among them.

Their cognate antigens are unknown. Material: blood. The receptors were sampled from a girl aged 5 to 17 with multiple sclerosis.

V usage is TRBV7-9 and J usage is TRBJ2-7; D remains unclear. In germline, CDR1 is SEHNR, CDR2 FQNEAQ (reference sequence). Trimming took 2 bases from V and 3 from J, leaving 11 bases between them. The CDR3 totals 14 residues. CDR3: CASSLSVGGYEQYF. DNA of the CDR3: TGTGCCAGCAGCTTATCAGTCGGCGGCTACGAGCAGTACTTC.

There are a few counts of this clonotype. This chain joins TRBV12-3 or TRBV12-4 and TRBJ2-7; a weak D match, TRBD2 (6 bases). Trimming stripped 6 bases from V and 6 bases from J, with 18 bases between. CDR3 length: 14 residues. In nucleotides, the CDR3 is TGTGCCAGCAGCCGCAGCGGGCCGGGGCCCGAGCAGTACTTC. It encodes CASSRSGPGPEQYF.

The chain uses TRBV5-1 and TRBJ2-3; possibly TRBD1 for D (5 bases). CDR3 length: 13 residues. Germline lookup yields CDR1 SGHRS and CDR2 YFSETQ. V lost 3 bases and J 5 bases, leaving 10 bases between the germline ends. CDR3 in DNA: TGCGCCAGCAGCTCGCTTCAGGGAGATACGCAGTATTTT. Translation gives CASSSLQGDTQYF.

This clonotype has only a few counts. The chain joins TRBV12-3 or TRBV12-4 to TRBJ2-7; a weak D match, TRBD2 (5 bases). This CDR3 region has 13 residues. Trimming removed 4 bases from V and 0 bases from J, with 7 bases in between. Here the CDR3 reads CASSSGNSYEQYF. DNA for the CDR3: TGTGCCAGCAGTTCCGGGAACTCCTACGAGCAGTACTTC.

This clonotype has only a few counts. The chain recombines TRBV20-1 with TRBJ2-7; tentatively, D is TRBD1 (6 bases). Germline V lookup: CDR1 DFQATT, CDR2 SNEGSKA (reference sequence). The V and J ends lost 1 base and 4 bases respectively, with 11 bases between them. This CDR3 has 13 amino acids. The CDR3 DNA reads as TGCAGTGCTAGAGCCGGGACAAAATACGAGCAGTACTTC. It is translated as CSARAGTKYEQYF.

This chain's CDR3 is CASSVRDAQETQYF. In DNA form, the CDR3 reads TGCGCCAGCAGCGTCCGGGACGCCCAAGAGACCCAGTACTTC. This chain connects TRBV5-1 to TRBJ2-5, with D perhaps being TRBD1 or TRBD2 (5 bases each). Trimming took off 4 bases at V and 1 base at J, with 11 bases between the two ends. Germline V gene data show CDR1 as SGHRS and CDR2 as YFSETQ. This CDR3 is 14 amino acids long.

Points on this clonotype: An end of the junction differs from the germline gene, which may be a read error. The chain joins TRBV2 to TRBJ2-7, with D perhaps given as TRBD1 or TRBD2 (5 bases each). The CDR3 has 12 amino acids. From germline, CDR1 is SNHLY and CDR2 FYNNEI. CDR3 loop: CAGRGEPYEQYF. The CDR3 DNA follows: TGTGCCGGCAGAGGGGAACCCTACGAGCAGTACTTC.

This clonotype was detected a few times. The chain employs TRBV5-1 and TRBJ2-5, with D maybe TRBD2 (5 bases). The CDR3 length is 14 residues. Per germline, CDR1 SGHRS and CDR2 YFSETQ. Trimming stripped 4 bases from V and 7 bases from J, with 17 bases between. The DNA of the CDR3 is TGCGCCAGCAGCCAGCAAGAGGGCCTAGGGACCCAGTACTTC. Its translation: CASSQQEGLGTQYF. Looking up the rest from reference TRBV5-1 and TRBJ2-5 gives the full variable domain: KAGVTQTPRYLIKTRGQQVTLSCSPISGHRSVSWYQQTPGQGLQFLFEYFSETQRNKGNFPGRFSGRQFSNSRSEMNVSTLELGDSALYLCASSQQEGLGTQYFGPGTRLLVL.

The chain has TRBV6-6 and TRBJ2-3; maybe TRBD2 (6 bases). CDR1 MNHNY and CDR2 SVGAGI come from the germline V gene (reference sequence). V was cut by 10 bases and J by 0 bases, with 14 bases left in between. The CDR3 runs to 14 residues. The chain's CDR3 is CAISPGVSTDTQYF. The CDR3 DNA is TGTGCCATTTCTCCGGGAGTAAGCACAGATACGCAGTATTTT.

V and J are TRBV29-1 and TRBJ2-4; the D is unclear. The tail of the sequence fits TRBJ2-7 better, so the J call may be wrong. The CDR3 totals 12 residues. The V gene's germline CDR1 is SQVTM and CDR2 ANQGSEA. The CDR3 DNA sequence: TGCAGCGTTGGGTTACTCGCCTACGAGCAGTACTTC. Its protein is CSVGLLAYEQYF.

The J gene is TRBJ2-7, the V gene TRBV4-1; the D gene is possibly TRBD2 (6 bases). Per the germline V gene, CDR1 is MGHRA and CDR2 is YSYEKL. V was trimmed by 3 bases and J by 3 bases, leaving 9 bases between them. This CDR3 is built from 13 residues. The CDR3 region is CASSQRDVYEQYF. DNA for the CDR3: TGCGCCAGCAGCCAGCGGGACGTCTACGAGCAGTACTTC.

This clonotype occurred a few times. This chain uses TRBV7-9 with TRBJ2-7; D remains unclear. This CDR3 contains 15 residues. V was pared by 5 bases and J by 2 bases, with 16 bases between. CDR1 and CDR2 from the germline V gene are SEHNR and FQNEAQ (reference sequence). The CDR3 reads CASSRSAVSPYEQYF. The CDR3 DNA follows: TGTGCCAGCAGCCGATCAGCTGTCTCTCCCTACGAGCAGTACTTC. Supplemented by reference TRBV7-9 and TRBJ2-7, the full variable domain reads DTGVSQNPRHKITKRGQNVTFRCDPISEHNRLYWYRQTLGQGPEFLTYFQNEAQLEKSRLLSDRFSAERPKGSFSTLEIQRTEQGDSAMYLCASSRSAVSPYEQYFGPGTRLTVT.

The chain links TRBV7-3 to TRBJ2-5; 7 nucleotides match TRBD2. Gene TRBJ2-7 matches the end of the DNA better, so the J call may be wrong. CDR3 length: 13 amino acids. Germline lookup yields CDR1 SGHTA and CDR2 FQGTGA. The CDR3 DNA reads TGTGCCAGCAGCTTGGGGGGGTTGGGCGAGCAGTACTTC. Residues: CASSLGGLGEQYF.

The chain uses TRBV7-2 and TRBJ2-6; possibly TRBD1 for D (6 bases). CDR3 length: 16 amino acids. Trimming took off 6 bases at V and 2 bases at J, with 14 bases between the two ends. Germline V gene sequence: CDR1 SGHTA, CDR2 FQGNSA. This chain's CDR3 is CASRLLPGAGANVLTF. In DNA, the CDR3 is TGTGCCAGCAGATTACTACCAGGGGCTGGGGCCAACGTCCTGACTTTC.

The J gene is TRBJ2-1, the V gene TRBV2; 8 nucleotides agree with TRBD2. Germline loops: CDR1 SNHLY, CDR2 FYNNEI. Unmatched junction bases numbered 5, after V lost 5 bases and J lost 8 bases. CDR3 length equals 13 residues. CDR3 region: CASSSGLEDEQFF. CDR3 nucleotide sequence: TGTGCCAGCAGTTCGGGACTAGAAGATGAGCAGTTCTTC.

This clonotype has only a few counts. V is TRBV7-3 and J is TRBJ2-2, with TRBD2 identical over 8 bases. This CDR3 spans 14 amino acids. Germline V gene sequence: CDR1 SGHTA, CDR2 FQGTGA. V shed 0 bases, J shed 9 bases, and the junction held 3 bases outside the gene matches. The CDR3 DNA reads TGTGCCAGCAGCTTAACCCGGGGGGGCCGGGAGCTGTTTTTT. Translating gives CASSLTRGGRELFF.

About this clonotype itself: The DNA is omitted, as the CDR3 cannot be located on it reliably, and the CDR3 follows TCRdb's listing. The chain has TRBV6-1 and TRBJ2-1. Germline-derived CDR1 and CDR2 are MNHNS and SASEGT. The CDR3 has 17 residues if both end residues are counted. CDR3: CASSEARFQVSYNEQFF.

For the CDR3, the DNA is TGTGCCAGCAGCTCAGGGCGACTAGCGAGCACAGATACGCAGTATTTT. Its protein product is CASSSGRLASTDTQYF. This sequence joins TRBV7-2 and TRBJ2-3; 8 nucleotides align to TRBD2. Trimming cost V 4 bases and J 0 bases; bases outside gene matches: 6. This CDR3 region has 16 residues. The germline CDR1 and CDR2 sequences are SGHTA and FQGNSA.

Only a few counts were recorded for this clonotype. The chain combines TRBV7-6 with TRBJ2-1, with 8 bases aligning to TRBD2. The CDR3 consists of 16 residues. Germline values: CDR1 SGHVS, CDR2 FNYEAQ. V lost 4 bases to trimming and J lost 4 bases; unmatched junction nucleotides: 9. The CDR3 DNA reads TGTGCCAGCAGCTCAAGCGGGGGAGAACGATACAATGAGCAGTTCTTC. It encodes CASSSSGGERYNEQFF.

The chain uses TRBV6-1 and TRBJ2-7; TRBD1 matches 8 bases. Per germline, CDR1 MNHNS and CDR2 SASEGT. This CDR3 is built from 15 residues. The V segment lost 2 bases and the J segment 2 bases; nucleotides outside the gene matches: 5. In nucleotides, the CDR3 is TGTGCCAGCAGTGAAATGGGGACAGGAGCCTACGAGCAGTACTTC. It translates to CASSEMGTGAYEQYF.

V and J are TRBV7-9 and TRBJ1-2; D gene uncertain. V gave up 1 base and J gave up 3 bases, with 15 bases separating them. The V gene's germline CDR1 is SEHNR and CDR2 FQNEAQ (reference sequence). This CDR3 region has 16 residues. Written as DNA, the CDR3 is TGTGCCAGCAGCTTAGAGGGCCTAAGAGAGTACTATGGCTACACCTTC. It specifies CASSLEGLREYYGYTF. Full variable domain (rest looked up from reference TRBV7-9 and TRBJ1-2): DTGVSQNPRHKITKRGQNVTFRCDPISEHNRLYWYRQTLGQGPEFLTYFQNEAQLEKSRLLSDRFSAERPKGSFSTLEIQRTEQGDSAMYLCASSLEGLREYYGYTFGSGTRLTVV.

This clonotype turned up a few times. The chain has TRBV5-1 and TRBJ2-7, with D maybe TRBD1 (6 bases). This CDR3 has 13 residues. Germline CDR1 and CDR2: SGHRS and YFSETQ. V lost 2 bases and J 7 bases, leaving 13 bases between the germline ends. The CDR3 spells CASSLTQGGEQYF. In nucleotides, the CDR3 is TGCGCCAGCAGCTTAACACAGGGTGGTGAGCAGTACTTC. Together with reference TRBV5-1 and TRBJ2-7, the CDR3 gives the full variable domain: KAGVTQTPRYLIKTRGQQVTLSCSPISGHRSVSWYQQTPGQGLQFLFEYFSETQRNKGNFPGRFSGRQFSNSRSEMNVSTLELGDSALYLCASSLTQGGEQYFGPGTRLTVT.

The chain uses TRBV12-3 or TRBV12-4 and TRBJ2-7; D may be TRBD1 (5 bases). V was clipped by 5 bases and J by 0 bases, with 8 bases between them. This CDR3 region has 13 residues. CDR3 coding DNA: TGTGCCAGCAGTCGCGGACACTCCTACGAGCAGTACTTC. As protein: CASSRGHSYEQYF.

V is TRBV6-6 and J is TRBJ2-3; D perhaps matches TRBD1 (6 bases). The V end was cut by 11 bases, the J end by 1 base, with 16 bases between. Germline lookup yields CDR1 MNHNY and CDR2 SVGAGI (reference sequence). The CDR3 runs to 14 residues. CDR3 amino acids: CACTKGQRTDTQYF. CDR3 nucleotides: TGTGCCTGCACAAAAGGACAGCGCACAGATACGCAGTATTTT.